The subject of this entry is one T cell receptor beta chain. The germline V gene encodes CDR1 MNHEY and CDR2 SMNVEV (reference sequence). The CDR3 is 13 amino acids. V shed 11 bases and J shed 6 bases, with 19 bases lying between them. Under the authors' procedure: Reference gene primer amplification gave nucleated cell count estimates. The protocol was immunoSEQ multiplex PCR, while the TCRdb copy is restricted to in-frame clones and leaves out a portion. V and J calls and clone size are given by that table; D and trimming were obtained from the DNA. The repertoire consists of 120,000 or so clones, with more than 75% occurring once and the leading ten covering less than 2%. These data belong to a study of blood T cell repertoires in COVID-19. As for the study in general: Donors in the United States, Italy and Spain gave samples during acute or convalescent COVID-19. PBMCs, B-cell-depleted T cells, or T cells were the source of the cDNA or gDNA that made up the material.

The chain employs TRBV27 and TRBJ1-2; D gene ambiguous. The specimen was peripheral blood. The receptor was isolated from a human donor in a cohort sampled during active COVID-19. CDR3 coding DNA: TGTGCCCTCTGGACTTGGCCTTTCAATGGCTACACCTTC. Residues: CALWTWPFNGYTF.